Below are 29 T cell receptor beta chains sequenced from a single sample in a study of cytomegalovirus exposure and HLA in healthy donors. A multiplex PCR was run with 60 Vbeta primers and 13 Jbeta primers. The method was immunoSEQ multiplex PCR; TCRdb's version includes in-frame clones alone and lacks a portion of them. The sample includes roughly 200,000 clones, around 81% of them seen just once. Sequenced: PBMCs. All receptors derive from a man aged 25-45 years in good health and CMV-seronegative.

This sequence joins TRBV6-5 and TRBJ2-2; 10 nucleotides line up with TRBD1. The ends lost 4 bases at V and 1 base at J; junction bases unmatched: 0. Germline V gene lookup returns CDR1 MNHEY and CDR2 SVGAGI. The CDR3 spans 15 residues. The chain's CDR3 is CASSWTGGNTGELFF. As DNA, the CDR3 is TGTGCCAGCAGTTGGACAGGGGGGAACACCGGGGAGCTGTTTTTT.

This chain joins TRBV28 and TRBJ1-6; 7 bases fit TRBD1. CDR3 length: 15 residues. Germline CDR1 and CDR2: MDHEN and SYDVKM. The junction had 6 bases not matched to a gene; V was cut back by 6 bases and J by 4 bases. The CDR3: CASRGGTAYNSPLHF. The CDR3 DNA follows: TGTGCCAGCAGAGGCGGGACAGCTTATAATTCACCCCTCCACTTT.

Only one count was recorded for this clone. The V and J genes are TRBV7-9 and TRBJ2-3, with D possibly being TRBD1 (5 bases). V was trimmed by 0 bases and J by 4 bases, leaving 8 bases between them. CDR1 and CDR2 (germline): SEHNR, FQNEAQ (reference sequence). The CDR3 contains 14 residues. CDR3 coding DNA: TGTGCCAGCAGCTTAGCTTCAGGGCCAGATACGCAGTATTTT. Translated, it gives CASSLASGPDTQYF.

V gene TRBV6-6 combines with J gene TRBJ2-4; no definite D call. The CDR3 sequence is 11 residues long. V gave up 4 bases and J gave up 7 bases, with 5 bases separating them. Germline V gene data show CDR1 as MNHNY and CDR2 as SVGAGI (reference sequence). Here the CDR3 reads CASSSLNIQYF. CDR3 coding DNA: TGTGCCAGCAGTTCTCTCAACATTCAGTACTTC.

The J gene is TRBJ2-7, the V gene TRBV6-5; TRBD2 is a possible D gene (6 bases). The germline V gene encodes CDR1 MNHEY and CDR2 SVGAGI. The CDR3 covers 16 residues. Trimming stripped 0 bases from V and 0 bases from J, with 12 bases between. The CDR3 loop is CASSYSAGPSSYEQYF. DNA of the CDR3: TGTGCCAGCAGTTACTCGGCGGGGCCGAGCTCCTACGAGCAGTACTTC.

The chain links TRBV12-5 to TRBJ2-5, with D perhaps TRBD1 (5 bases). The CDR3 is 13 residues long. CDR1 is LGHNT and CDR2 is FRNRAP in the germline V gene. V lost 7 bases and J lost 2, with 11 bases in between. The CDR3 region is CASAAGPQETQYF. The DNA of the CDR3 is TGTGCTAGTGCGGCAGGGCCACAAGAGACCCAGTACTTC.

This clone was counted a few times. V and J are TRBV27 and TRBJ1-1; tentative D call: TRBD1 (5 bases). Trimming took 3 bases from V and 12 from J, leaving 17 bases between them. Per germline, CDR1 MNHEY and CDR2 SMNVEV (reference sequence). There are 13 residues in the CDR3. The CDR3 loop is CASSFRDRPESFF. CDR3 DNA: TGTGCCAGCAGTTTTAGAGACAGACCTGAGTCTTTCTTT.

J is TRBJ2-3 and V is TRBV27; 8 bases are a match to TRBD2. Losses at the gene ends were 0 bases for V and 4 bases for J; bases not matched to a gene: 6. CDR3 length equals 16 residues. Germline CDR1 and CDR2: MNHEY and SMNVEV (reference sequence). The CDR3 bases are TGTGCCAGCAGTTTATCCCCGGGAGGGCCATCAGATACGCAGTATTTT. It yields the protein CASSLSPGGPSDTQYF.

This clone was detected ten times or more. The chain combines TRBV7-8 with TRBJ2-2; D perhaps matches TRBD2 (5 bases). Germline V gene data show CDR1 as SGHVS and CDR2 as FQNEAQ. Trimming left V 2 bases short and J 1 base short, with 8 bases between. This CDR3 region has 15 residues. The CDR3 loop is CASSLRTWNTGELFF. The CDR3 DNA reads TGTGCCAGCAGCTTACGGACTTGGAACACCGGGGAGCTGTTTTTT.

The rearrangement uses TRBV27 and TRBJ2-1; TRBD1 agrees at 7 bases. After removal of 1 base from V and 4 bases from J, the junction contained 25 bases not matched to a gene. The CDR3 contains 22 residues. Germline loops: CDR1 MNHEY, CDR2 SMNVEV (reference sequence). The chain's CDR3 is CASSLFAVEVGGILDQYNEQFF. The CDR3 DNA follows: TGTGCCAGCAGTTTATTCGCGGTGGAGGTAGGGGGCATACTAGACCAGTACAATGAGCAGTTCTTC.

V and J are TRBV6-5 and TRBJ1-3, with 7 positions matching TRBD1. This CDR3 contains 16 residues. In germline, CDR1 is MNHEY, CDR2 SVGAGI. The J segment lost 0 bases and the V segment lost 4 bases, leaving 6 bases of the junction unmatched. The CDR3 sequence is CASSSTRGISGNTIYF. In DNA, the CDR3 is TGTGCCAGCAGTTCGACCAGGGGGATCTCTGGAAACACCATATATTTT.

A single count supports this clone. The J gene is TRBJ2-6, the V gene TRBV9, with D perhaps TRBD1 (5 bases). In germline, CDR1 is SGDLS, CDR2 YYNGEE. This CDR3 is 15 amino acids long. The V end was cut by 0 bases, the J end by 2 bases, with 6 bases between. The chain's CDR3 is CASSVEGAGANVLTF. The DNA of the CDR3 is TGTGCCAGCAGCGTAGAAGGGGCTGGGGCCAACGTCCTGACTTTC.

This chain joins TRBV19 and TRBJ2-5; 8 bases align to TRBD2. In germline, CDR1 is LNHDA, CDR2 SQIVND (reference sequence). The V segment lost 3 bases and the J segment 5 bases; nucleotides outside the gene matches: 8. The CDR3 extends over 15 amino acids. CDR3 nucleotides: TGTGCCAGTAGTATTTTGGGACTAGGGAAGGAGACCCAGTACTTC. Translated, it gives CASSILGLGKETQYF.

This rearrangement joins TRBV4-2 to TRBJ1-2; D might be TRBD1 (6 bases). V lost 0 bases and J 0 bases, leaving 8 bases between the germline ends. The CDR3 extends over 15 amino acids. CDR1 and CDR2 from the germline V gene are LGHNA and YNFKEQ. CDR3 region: CASSQDDRSNYGYTF. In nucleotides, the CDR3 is TGTGCCAGCAGCCAAGATGACAGGTCTAACTATGGCTACACCTTC.

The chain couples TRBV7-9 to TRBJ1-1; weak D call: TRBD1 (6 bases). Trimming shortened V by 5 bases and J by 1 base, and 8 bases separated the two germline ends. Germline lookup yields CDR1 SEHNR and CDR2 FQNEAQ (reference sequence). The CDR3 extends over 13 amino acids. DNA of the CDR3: TGTGCCAGCAGCCTGGACAGGAACACTGAAGCTTTCTTT. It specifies CASSLDRNTEAFF.

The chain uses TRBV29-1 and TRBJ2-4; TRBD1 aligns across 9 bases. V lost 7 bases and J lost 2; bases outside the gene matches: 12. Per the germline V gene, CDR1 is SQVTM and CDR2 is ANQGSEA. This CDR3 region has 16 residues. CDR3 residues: CSAGGTGKLTKNIQYF. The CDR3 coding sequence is TGCAGCGCCGGAGGGACAGGGAAATTAACCAAAAACATTCAGTACTTC.

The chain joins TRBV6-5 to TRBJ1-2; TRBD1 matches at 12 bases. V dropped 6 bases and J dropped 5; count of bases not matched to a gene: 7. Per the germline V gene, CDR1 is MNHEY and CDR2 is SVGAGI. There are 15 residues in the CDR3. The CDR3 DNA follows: TGTGCCAGCAGGCCGCCGGGACAGGGGGCGTATGGCTACACCTTC. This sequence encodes CASRPPGQGAYGYTF.

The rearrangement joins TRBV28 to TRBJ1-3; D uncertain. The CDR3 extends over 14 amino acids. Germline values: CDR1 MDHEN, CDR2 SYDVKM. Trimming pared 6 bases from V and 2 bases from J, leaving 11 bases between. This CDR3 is CASSPGGAGNTIYF. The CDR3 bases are TGTGCCAGCAGCCCAGGAGGAGCTGGAAACACCATATATTTT.

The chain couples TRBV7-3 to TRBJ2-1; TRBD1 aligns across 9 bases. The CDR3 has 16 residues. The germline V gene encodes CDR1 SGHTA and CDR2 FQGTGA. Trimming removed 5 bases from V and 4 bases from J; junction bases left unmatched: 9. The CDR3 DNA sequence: TGTGCCAGCAGCCCCCGGACAGGGGATACGTACAATGAGCAGTTCTTC. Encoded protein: CASSPRTGDTYNEQFF.

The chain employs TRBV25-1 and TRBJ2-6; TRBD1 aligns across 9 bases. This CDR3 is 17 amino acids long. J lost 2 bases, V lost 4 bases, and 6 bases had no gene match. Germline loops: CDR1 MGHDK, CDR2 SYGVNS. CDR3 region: CASSAGTGQTGANVLTF. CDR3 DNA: TGTGCCAGCAGTGCCGGGACAGGGCAGACTGGGGCCAACGTCCTGACTTTC. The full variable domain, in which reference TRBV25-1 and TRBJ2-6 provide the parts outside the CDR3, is EADIYQTPRYLVIGTGKKITLECSQTMGHDKMYWYQQDPGMELHLIHYSYGVNSTEKGDLSSESTVSRIRTEHFPLTLESARPSHTSQYLCASSAGTGQTGANVLTFGAGSRLTVL.

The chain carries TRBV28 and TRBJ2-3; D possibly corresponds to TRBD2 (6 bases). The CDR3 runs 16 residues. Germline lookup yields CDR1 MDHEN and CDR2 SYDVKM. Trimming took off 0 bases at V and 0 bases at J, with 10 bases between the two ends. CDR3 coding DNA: TGTGCCAGCAGTTTATGGACCGGGACTAGCACAGATACGCAGTATTTT. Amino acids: CASSLWTGTSTDTQYF.

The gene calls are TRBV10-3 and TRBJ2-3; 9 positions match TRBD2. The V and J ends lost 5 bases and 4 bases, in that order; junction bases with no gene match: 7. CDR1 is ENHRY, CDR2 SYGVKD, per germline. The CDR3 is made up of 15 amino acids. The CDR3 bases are TGTGCCATCAGTCCCGGGACTAGCCTTTCAGATACGCAGTATTTT. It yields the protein CAISPGTSLSDTQYF.

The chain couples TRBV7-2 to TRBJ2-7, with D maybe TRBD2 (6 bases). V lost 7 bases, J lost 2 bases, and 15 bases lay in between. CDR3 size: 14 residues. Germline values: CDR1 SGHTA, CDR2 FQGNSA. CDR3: CASTTPPGAYEQYF. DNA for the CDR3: TGTGCCAGCACCACCCCTCCGGGGGCCTACGAGCAGTACTTC.

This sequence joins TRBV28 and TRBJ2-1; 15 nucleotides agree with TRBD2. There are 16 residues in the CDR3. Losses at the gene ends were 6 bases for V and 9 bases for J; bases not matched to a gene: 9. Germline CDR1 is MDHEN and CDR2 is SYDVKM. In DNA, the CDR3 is TGTGCCAGCAGCAGCCCGGGACTAGCGGGAGGAGTTGAGCAGTTCTTC. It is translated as CASSSPGLAGGVEQFF.

DNA for the CDR3: TGTGCCAGCAGCCCTACCCGGGGACAGGAGAACACTGAAGCTTTCTTT. This translates into CASSPTRGQENTEAFF. The chain has TRBV7-9 and TRBJ1-1; 8 nucleotides agree with TRBD1. Germline CDR1 SEHNR, CDR2 FQNEAQ (reference sequence). This CDR3 contains 16 residues. The V segment lost 5 bases and the J segment 1 base; nucleotides outside the gene matches: 9.

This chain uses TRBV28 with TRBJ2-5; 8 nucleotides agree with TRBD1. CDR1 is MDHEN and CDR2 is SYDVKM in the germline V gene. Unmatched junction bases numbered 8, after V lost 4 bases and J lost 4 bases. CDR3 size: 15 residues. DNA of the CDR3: TGTGCCAGCAGTTCACGGGGACAGGCATTAGAGACCCAGTACTTC. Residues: CASSSRGQALETQYF.

CDR3 coding DNA: TGTGCCAGCAGTCCCCTGGACAGGGCCGTCCAAGAGACCCAGTACTTC. This sequence encodes CASSPLDRAVQETQYF. The V and J genes are TRBV27 and TRBJ2-5; 8 positions match TRBD1. With 5 bases clipped from V and 1 base from J, the junction kept 9 bases outside the gene matches. CDR3 length equals 16 residues. Germline V gene sequence: CDR1 MNHEY, CDR2 SMNVEV (reference sequence).

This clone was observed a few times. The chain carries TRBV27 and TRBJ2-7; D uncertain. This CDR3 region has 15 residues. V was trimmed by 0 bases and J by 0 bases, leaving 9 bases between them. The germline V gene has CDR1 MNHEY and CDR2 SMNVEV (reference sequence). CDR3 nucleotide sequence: TGTGCCAGCAGTTTATCCCGGGTCAACTCCTACGAGCAGTACTTC. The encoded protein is CASSLSRVNSYEQYF.

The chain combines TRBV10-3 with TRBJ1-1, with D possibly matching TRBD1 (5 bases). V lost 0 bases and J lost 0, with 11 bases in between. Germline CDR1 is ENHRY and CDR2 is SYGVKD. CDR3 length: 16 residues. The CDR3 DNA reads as TGTGCCATCAGTGAGTCGTTACGGGGGATGAACACTGAAGCTTTCTTT. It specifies CAISESLRGMNTEAFF.